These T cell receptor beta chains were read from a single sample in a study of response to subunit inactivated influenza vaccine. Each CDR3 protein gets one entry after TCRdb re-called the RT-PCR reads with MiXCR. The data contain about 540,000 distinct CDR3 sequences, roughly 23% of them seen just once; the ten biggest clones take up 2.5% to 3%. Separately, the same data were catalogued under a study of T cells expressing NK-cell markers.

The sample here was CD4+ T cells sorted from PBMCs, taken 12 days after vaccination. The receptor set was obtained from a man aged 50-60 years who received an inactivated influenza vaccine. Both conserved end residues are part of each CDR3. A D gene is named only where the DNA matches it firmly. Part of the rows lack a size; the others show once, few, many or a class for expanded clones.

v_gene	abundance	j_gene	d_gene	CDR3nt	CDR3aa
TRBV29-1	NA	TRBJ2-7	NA	TGCAGCGTTGCCGTCAGGAGAGACGAGCAGTACTTC	CSVAVRRDEQYF
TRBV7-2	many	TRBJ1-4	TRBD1	TGTGCCAGCAGCAAGAGAACAGGGGTCAGGACTAATGAAAAACTGTTTTTT	CASSKRTGVRTNEKLFF
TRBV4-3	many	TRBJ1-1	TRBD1	TGCGCCAGCTCGGGACAGGGGAACACTGAAGCTTTCTTT	CASSGQGNTEAFF
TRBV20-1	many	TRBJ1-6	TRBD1	TGCAGTGCTCCGTACAGGGGGGATAATTCACCCCTCCACTTT	CSAPYRGDNSPLHF
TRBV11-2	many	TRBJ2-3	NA	TGTGCCAGCAGCTTCGCGGGCAGAAGCACAGATACGCAGTATTTT	CASSFAGRSTDTQYF
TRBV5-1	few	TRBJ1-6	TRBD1	TGCGCCAGCAGGCCAGGGGGTCATAATTCACCCCTCCACTTT	CASRPGGHNSPLHF
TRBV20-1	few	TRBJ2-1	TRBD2	TGCAGTGCAGAACCAAAGCGGGGCGCCTACAATGAGCAGTTCTTC	CSAEPKRGAYNEQFF
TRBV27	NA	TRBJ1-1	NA	TGTGCCAGCAGTTTAGGGGGAAAAGCTTTCTTT	CASSLGGKAFF
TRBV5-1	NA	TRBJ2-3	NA	TGCGCCAGCAGCCTAATTAGTTTGCGCGATACGCAGTATTTT	CASSLISLRDTQYF
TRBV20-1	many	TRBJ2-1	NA	TGCAGTGCTAGATTCGGGAGCTCCTACAATGAGCAGTTCTTC	CSARFGSSYNEQFF
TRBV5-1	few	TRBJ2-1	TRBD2	TGCGCCAGTTCCCGAACCGGGGCTAGCGGGGGGAATGAGCAGTTCTTC	CASSRTGASGGNEQFF
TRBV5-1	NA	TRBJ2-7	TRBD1	TGCGCCAGCAGCTCCGGGACAGGAGAGACCTACGAGCAGTACTTC	CASSSGTGETYEQYF
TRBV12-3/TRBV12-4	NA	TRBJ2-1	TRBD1	TGTGCCAGCAGCTTGGGGGACAGGGGGTGGTATGAGCAGTTCTTC	CASSLGDRGWYEQFF
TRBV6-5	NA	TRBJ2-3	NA	TGTGCCAGCAGTTACTCTCAGGGGACAGATACGCAGTATTTT	CASSYSQGTDTQYF
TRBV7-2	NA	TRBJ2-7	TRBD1	TGTGCCAGCAGCTTGGGACAGGTAAACTACGAGCAGTACTTC	CASSLGQVNYEQYF
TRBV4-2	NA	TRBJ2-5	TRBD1	TGTGCCAGCAGCCGGAAGGACAGGGATGGCGAGACCCAGTACTTC	CASSRKDRDGETQYF
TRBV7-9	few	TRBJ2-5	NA	TGTGCCAGCAGCCGTGGGGGGATTCAAGAGACCCAGTACTTC	CASSRGGIQETQYF
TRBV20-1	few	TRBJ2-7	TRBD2	TGCAGTGCTAGAGGCTATGTCTCTAGCGGGAGTTACGAGCAGTACTTC	CSARGYVSSGSYEQYF
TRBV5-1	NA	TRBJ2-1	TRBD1	TGCGCCAGCAGCTCCGACAGGGGGCCAACCTACAATGAGCAGTTCTTC	CASSSDRGPTYNEQFF
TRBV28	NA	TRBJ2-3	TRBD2	TGTGCCAGCAGCCGGTTGGGAGCGGGGGGCCGCACAGATACGCAGTATTTT	CASSRLGAGGRTDTQYF
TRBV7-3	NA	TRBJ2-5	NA	TGTGCCAGCAGCAAAAACACGGGTTACCAAGAGACCCAGTACTTC	CASSKNTGYQETQYF
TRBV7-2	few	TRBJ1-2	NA	TGTGCCAGCAGCTTCACCCAACTCGGGTCGGCTAACTATGGCTACACCTTC	CASSFTQLGSANYGYTF
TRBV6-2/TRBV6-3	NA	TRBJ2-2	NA	TGTGCCAGCAGCCCCGTGGCGATCACCGGGGAGCTGTTTTTT	CASSPVAITGELFF
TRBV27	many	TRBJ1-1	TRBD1	TGTGCCAGCAGGACCACAGGGGCGGCTTTCTTT	CASRTTGAAFF